These 6 T cell receptor beta chains share one sample of origin, sequenced in a study of shared clonotypes between healthy human individuals. Profiled with immunoSEQ multiplex PCR; TCRdb holds only in-frame clones, not every one. The sample has more than 900,000 clones, approximately 80% seen once. The specimen was memory CD4+ T cells from PBMCs. Subset specified: CD45RA-negative fraction. The source of these receptors is a man younger than 35 in good health. Some clones in this sample may be carry-over from other donors' samples.

This clone turned up a few times. A much larger clone lies a single base off, so this may be a read error. Other DNA variants within this sample encode the same CDR3. V usage is TRBV30 and J usage is TRBJ1-2; a possible D gene is TRBD1 (5 bases). Germline V lookup: CDR1 GTSNPN, CDR2 SVGIG (reference sequence). CDR3 length equals 11 residues. This CDR3 reads CAWGPSRGYTF. CDR3 bases: TGTGCATGGGGACCCTCCCGGGGCTACACCTTC.

V and J are TRBV7-2 and TRBJ2-3; TRBD2 aligns across 9 bases. With V trimmed by 1 base and J by 11 bases, 10 bases remained unmatched. In germline, CDR1 is SGHTA, CDR2 FQGNSA. This CDR3 spans 15 amino acids. The CDR3 bases are TGTGCCAGCAGCTTAGAAGGCCCCTCGCGGGGGGGGCAGTATTTT. Translation: CASSLEGPSRGGQYF.

The chain recombines TRBV9 with TRBJ2-2; 10 positions agree with TRBD2. This CDR3 region has 16 residues. J was trimmed by 6 bases and V by 4 bases; bases with no gene match: 9. CDR1 and CDR2 (germline): SGDLS, YYNGEE. Here the CDR3 DNA reads TGTGCCAGCAGCCCCCAAAGCGGGAGGGCCCCCGGGGAGCTGTTTTTT. Its protein product is CASSPQSGRAPGELFF.

There are a few counts of this clone. The chain uses TRBV7-2 and TRBJ2-3; 9 bases map to TRBD2. The V gene end was trimmed by 8 bases and the J gene end by 6 bases; junction bases not matched to a gene: 3. Germline CDR1 is SGHTA and CDR2 is FQGNSA. The CDR3 is 12 amino acids. CDR3 in DNA: TGTGCCAGCGGAGGACTAGCGGATACGCAGTATTTT. Translating gives CASGGLADTQYF.

There are a few counts of this clone. The same CDR3 is also encoded by other DNA sequences in this sample. The V call is TRBV9, the J call TRBJ2-2; D not certain. The CDR3 is made up of 14 amino acids. The V and J ends lost 0 bases and 1 base respectively, with 4 bases between them. CDR1 is SGDLS, CDR2 YYNGEE, per germline. Here the CDR3 reads CASSVVGNTGELFF. As DNA, the CDR3 is TGTGCCAGCAGCGTAGTGGGGAACACCGGGGAGCTGTTTTTT.

The CDR3 sequence: CASRPPGTQETQYF. CDR3 nucleotides: TGTGCCAGCAGACCGCCGGGAACCCAAGAGACCCAGTACTTC. V and J are TRBV7-2 and TRBJ2-5, with TRBD2 as a possible D gene (5 bases). Germline V gives CDR1 SGHTA, CDR2 FQGNSA. The CDR3 contains 14 residues. V was trimmed by 6 bases and J by 1 base, leaving 12 bases between them.